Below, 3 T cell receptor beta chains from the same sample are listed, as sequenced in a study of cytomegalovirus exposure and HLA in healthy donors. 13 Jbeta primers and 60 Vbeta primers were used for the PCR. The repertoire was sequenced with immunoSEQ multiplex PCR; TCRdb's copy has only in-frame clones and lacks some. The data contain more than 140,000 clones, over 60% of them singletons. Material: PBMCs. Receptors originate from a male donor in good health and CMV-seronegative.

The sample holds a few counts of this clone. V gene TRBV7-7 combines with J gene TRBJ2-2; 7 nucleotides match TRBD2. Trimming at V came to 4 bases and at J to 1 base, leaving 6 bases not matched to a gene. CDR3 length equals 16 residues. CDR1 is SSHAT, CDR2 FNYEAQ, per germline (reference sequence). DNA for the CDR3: TGTGCCAGCAGCTCCCTAACTAGCGAGAACACCGGGGAGCTGTTTTTT. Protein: CASSSLTSENTGELFF.

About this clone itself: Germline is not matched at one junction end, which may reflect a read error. This CDR3 is CSSSLATGTNEKLFF. CDR3 DNA: TGTTCCAGCAGCTTAGCGACGGGGACTAATGAAAAACTGTTTTTT. J is TRBJ1-4 and V is TRBV7-9; D is uncertain. In germline, CDR1 is SEHNR, CDR2 FQNEAQ (reference sequence). This CDR3 is 15 amino acids long.

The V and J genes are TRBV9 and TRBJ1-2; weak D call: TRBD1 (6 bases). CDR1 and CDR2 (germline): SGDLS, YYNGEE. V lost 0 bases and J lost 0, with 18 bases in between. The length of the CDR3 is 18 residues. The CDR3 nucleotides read TGTGCCAGCAGCGTAGATCCAGGGGCCTTCCTTTCTAACTATGGCTACACCTTC. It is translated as CASSVDPGAFLSNYGYTF.